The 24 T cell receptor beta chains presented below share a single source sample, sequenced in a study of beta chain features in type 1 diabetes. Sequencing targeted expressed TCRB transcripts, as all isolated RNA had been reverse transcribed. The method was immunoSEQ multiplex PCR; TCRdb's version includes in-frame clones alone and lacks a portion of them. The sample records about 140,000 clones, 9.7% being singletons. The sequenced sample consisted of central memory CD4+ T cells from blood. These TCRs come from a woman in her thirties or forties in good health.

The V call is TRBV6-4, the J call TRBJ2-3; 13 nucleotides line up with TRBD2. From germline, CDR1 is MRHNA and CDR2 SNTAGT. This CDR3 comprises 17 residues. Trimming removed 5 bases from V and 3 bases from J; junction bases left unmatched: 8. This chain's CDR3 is CASSRLAGGGRTDTQYF. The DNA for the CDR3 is TGTGCCAGCAGTCGACTAGCGGGGGGAGGAAGGACAGATACGCAGTATTTT.

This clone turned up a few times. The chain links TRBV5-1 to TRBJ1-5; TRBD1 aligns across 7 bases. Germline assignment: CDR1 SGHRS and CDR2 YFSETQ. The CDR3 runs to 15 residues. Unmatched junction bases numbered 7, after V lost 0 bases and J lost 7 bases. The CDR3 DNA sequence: TGCGCCAGCAGCTTGGGGTCAGGGGGGAACCAGCCCCAGCATTTT. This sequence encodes CASSLGSGGNQPQHF.

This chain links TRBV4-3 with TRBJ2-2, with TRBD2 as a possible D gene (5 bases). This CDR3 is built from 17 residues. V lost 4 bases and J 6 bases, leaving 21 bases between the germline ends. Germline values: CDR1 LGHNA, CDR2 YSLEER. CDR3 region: CASSRQAQAAGAGELFF. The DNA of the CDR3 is TGCGCCAGCAGCCGCCAAGCGCAGGCCGCCGGGGCCGGGGAGCTGTTTTTT.

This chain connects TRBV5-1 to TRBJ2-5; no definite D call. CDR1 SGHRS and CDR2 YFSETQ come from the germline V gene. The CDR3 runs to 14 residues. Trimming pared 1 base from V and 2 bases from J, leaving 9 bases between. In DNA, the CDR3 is TGCGCCAGCAGCTTGATGTCAGGACAAGAGACCCAGTACTTC. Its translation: CASSLMSGQETQYF. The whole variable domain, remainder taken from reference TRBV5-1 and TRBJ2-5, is KAGVTQTPRYLIKTRGQQVTLSCSPISGHRSVSWYQQTPGQGLQFLFEYFSETQRNKGNFPGRFSGRQFSNSRSEMNVSTLELGDSALYLCASSLMSGQETQYFGPGTRLLVL.

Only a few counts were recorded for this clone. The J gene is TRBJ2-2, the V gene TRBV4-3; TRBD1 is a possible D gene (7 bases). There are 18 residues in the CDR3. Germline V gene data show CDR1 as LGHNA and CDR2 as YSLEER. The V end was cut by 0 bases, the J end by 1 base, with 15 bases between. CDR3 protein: CASSQEIPGGMNTGELFF. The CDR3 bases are TGCGCCAGCAGCCAAGAGATCCCAGGGGGGATGAACACCGGGGAGCTGTTTTTT.

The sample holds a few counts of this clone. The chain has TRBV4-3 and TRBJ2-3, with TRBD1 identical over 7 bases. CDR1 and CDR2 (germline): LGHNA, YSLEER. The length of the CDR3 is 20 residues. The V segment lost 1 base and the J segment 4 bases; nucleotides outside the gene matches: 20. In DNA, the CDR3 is TGCGCCAGCAGCCAAGGCACCCACGCCAAAGCAGGGGGTTTTGCAGATACGCAGTATTTT. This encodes CASSQGTHAKAGGFADTQYF.

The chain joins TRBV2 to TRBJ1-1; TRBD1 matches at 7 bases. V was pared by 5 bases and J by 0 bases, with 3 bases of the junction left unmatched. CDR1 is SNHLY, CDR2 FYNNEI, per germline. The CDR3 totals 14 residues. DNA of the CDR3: TGTGCCAGCAGTTTTCAGGGGGTGAACACTGAAGCTTTCTTT. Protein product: CASSFQGVNTEAFF.

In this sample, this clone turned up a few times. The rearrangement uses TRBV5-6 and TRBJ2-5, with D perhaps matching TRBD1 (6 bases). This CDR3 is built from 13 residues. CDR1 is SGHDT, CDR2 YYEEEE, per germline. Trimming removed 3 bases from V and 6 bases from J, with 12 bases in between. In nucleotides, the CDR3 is TGTGCCAGCAGCTGGACAGCCCAGCAGACCCAGTACTTC. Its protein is CASSWTAQQTQYF.

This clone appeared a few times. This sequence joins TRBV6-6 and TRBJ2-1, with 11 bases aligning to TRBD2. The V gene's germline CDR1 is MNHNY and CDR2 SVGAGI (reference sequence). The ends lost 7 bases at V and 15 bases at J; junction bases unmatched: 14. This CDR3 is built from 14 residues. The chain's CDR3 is CASTVVAGGPGPFF. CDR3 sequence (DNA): TGTGCCAGCACCGTTGTAGCGGGGGGGCCGGGTCCGTTCTTC.

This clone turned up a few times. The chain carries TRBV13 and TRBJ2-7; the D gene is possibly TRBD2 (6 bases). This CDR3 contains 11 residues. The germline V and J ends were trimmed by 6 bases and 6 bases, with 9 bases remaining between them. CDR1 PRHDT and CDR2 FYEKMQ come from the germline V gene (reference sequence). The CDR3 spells CASSVRGEQYF. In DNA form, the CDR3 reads TGTGCCAGCAGTGTGCGGGGCGAGCAGTACTTC.

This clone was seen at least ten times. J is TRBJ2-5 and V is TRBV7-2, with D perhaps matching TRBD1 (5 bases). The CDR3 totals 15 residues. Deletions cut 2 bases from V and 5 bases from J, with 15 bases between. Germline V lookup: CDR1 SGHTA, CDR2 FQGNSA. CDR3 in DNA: TGTGCCAGCAGCTTAAGGGGCGCCTCCGGTGAGACCCAGTACTTC. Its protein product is CASSLRGASGETQYF. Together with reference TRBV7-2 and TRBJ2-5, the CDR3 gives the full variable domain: GAGVSQSPSNKVTEKGKDVELRCDPISGHTALYWYRQSLGQGLEFLIYFQGNSAPDKSGLPSDRFSAERTGGSVSTLTIQRTQQEDSAVYLCASSLRGASGETQYFGPGTRLLVL.

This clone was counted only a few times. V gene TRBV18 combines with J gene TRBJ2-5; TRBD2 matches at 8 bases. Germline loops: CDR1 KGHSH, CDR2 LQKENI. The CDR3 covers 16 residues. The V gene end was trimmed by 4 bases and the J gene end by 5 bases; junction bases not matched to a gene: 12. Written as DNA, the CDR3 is TGTGCCAGCTCACGCCTTGAGCCGGGGGGGCAGGAGACCCAGTACTTC. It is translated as CASSRLEPGGQETQYF.

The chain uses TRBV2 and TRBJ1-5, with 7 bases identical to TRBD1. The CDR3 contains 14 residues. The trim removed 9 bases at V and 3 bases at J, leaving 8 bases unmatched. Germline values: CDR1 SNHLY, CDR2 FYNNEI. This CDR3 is CASAPQGSNQPQHF. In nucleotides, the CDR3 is TGTGCCAGTGCGCCACAGGGGTCCAATCAGCCCCAGCATTTT.

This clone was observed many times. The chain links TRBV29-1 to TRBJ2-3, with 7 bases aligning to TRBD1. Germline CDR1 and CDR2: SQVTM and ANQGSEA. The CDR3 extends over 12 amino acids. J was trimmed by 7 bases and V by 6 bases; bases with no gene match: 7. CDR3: CSVGTEGNTQYF. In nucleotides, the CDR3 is TGCAGCGTGGGGACAGAGGGGAATACGCAGTATTTT.

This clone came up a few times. The CDR3 sequence is CASSLGQNTEAFF. CDR3 DNA: TGTGCCAGCAGCTTAGGACAGAACACTGAAGCTTTCTTT. This chain uses TRBV11-3 with TRBJ1-1; D remains unclear. Germline CDR1 is SGHNT and CDR2 is YENEEA. The germline V and J ends were trimmed by 1 base and 1 base, with 4 bases remaining between them. This CDR3 contains 13 residues. The variable domain in full, with the rest retrieved from reference TRBV11-3 and TRBJ1-1, is EAGVVQSPRYKIIEKKQPVAFWCNPISGHNTLYWYLQNLGQGPELLIRYENEEAVDDSQLPKDRFSAERLKGVDSTLKIQPAELGDSAVYLCASSLGQNTEAFFGQGTRLTVV.

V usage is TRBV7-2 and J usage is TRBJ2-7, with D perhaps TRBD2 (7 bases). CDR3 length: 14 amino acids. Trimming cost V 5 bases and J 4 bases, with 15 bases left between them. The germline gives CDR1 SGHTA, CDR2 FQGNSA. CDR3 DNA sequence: TGTGCCAGCAGCGCTAAGGGGGGAGGGTACGAGCAGTACTTC. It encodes CASSAKGGGYEQYF.

The CDR3 nucleotides read TGTGCCAGCAGTTTGACCCCTCCGGGGATGGGAAGCAATCAGCCCCAGCATTTT. It is translated as CASSLTPPGMGSNQPQHF. V usage is TRBV28 and J usage is TRBJ1-5; no clear D gene. The CDR3 runs to 18 residues. Trimming shortened V by 3 bases and J by 1 base, and 19 bases separated the two germline ends. Germline V lookup: CDR1 MDHEN, CDR2 SYDVKM.

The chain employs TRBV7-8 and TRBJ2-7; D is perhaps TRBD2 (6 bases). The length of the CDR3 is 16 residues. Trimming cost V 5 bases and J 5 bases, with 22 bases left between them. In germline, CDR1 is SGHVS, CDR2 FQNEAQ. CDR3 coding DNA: TGTGCCAGCAGCCCTATTACGGGGCGCGGGAAGAACGAGCAGTACTTC. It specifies CASSPITGRGKNEQYF.

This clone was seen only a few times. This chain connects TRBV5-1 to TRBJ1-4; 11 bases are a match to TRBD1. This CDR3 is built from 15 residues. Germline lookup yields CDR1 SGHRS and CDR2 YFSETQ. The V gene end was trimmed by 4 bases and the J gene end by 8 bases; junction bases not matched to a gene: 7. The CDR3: CASSLRTGGNEKLFF. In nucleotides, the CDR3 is TGCGCCAGCAGCCTCCGGACAGGGGGCAACGAAAAACTGTTTTTT.

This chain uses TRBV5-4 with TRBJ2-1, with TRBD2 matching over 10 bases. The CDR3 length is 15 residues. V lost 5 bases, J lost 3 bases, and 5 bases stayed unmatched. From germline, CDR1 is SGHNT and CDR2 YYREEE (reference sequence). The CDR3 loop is CASSYLAGGYNEQFF. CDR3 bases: TGTGCCAGCAGTTACTTAGCGGGGGGCTACAATGAGCAGTTCTTC.

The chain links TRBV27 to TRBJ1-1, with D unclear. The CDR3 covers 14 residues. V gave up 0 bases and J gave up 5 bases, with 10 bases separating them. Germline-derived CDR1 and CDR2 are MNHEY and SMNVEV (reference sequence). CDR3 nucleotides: TGTGCCAGCAGTTTATCGGAGGGATGGACTGAAGCTTTCTTT. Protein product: CASSLSEGWTEAFF.

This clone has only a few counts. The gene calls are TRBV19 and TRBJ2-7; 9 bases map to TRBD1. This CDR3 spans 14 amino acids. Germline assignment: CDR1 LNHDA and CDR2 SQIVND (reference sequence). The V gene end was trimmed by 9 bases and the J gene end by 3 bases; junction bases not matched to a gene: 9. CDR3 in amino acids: CASAWRGQGYEQYF. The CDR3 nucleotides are TGTGCCAGCGCTTGGCGGGGACAGGGCTACGAGCAGTACTTC.

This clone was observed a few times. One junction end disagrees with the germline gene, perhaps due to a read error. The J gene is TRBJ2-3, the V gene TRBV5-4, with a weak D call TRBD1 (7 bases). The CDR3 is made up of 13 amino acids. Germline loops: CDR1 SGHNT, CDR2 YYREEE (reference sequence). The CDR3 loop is CASTQGGTDMQYF. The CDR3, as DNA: TGTGCCAGCACCCAGGGGGGCACAGATATGCAGTATTTT. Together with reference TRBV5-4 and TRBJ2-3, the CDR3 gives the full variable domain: ETGVTQSPTHLIKTRGQQVTLRCSSQSGHNTVSWYQQALGQGPQFIFQYYREEENGRGNFPPRFSGLQFPNYSSELNVNALELDDSALYLCASTQGGTDMQYFGPGTRLTVL.

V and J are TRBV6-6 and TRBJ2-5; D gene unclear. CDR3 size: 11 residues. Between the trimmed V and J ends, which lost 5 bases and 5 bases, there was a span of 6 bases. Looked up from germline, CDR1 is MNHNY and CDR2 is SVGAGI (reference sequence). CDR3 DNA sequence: TGTGCCAGCAGTGAGGTTGAGACCCAGTACTTC. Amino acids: CASSEVETQYF.